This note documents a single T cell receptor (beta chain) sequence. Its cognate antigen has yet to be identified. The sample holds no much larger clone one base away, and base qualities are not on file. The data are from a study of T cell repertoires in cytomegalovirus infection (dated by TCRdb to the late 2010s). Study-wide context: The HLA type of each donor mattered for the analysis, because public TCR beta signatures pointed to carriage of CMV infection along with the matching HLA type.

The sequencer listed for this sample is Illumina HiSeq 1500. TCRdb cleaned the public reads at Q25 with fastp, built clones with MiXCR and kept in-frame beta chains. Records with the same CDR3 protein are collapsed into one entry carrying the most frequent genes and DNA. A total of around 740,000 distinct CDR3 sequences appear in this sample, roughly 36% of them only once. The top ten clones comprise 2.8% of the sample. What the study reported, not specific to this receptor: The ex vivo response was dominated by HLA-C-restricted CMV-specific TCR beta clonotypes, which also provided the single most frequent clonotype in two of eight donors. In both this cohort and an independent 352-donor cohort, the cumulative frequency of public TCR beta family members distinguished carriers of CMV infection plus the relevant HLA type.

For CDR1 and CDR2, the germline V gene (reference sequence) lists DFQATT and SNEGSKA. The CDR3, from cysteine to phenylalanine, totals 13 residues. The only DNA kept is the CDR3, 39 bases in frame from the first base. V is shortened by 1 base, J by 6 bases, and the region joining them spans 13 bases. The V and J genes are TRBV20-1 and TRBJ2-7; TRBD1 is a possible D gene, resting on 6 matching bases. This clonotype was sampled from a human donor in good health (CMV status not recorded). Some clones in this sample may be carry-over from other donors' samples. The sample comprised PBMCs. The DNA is TGCAGTGCTAGAGTACTGGGGGCGGTCGAGCAGTACTTC. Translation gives CSARVLGAVEQYF.